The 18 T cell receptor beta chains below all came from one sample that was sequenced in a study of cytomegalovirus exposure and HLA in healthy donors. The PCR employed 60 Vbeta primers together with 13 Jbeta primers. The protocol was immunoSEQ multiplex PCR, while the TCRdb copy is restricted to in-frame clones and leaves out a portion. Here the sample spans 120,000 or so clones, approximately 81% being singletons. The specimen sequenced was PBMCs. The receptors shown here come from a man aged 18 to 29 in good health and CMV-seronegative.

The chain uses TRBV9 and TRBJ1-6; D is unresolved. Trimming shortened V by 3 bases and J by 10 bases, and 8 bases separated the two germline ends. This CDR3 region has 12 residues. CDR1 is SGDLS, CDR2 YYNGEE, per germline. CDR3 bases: TGTGCCAGCAGCGGGGCTGCCTCACCCCTCCACTTT. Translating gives CASSGAASPLHF.

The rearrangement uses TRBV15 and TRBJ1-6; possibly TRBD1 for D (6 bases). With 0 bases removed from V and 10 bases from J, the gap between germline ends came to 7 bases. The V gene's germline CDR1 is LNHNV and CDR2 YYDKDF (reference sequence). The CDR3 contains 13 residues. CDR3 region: CATSRDQGSPLHF. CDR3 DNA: TGTGCCACCAGCAGAGATCAGGGGTCACCCCTCCACTTT.

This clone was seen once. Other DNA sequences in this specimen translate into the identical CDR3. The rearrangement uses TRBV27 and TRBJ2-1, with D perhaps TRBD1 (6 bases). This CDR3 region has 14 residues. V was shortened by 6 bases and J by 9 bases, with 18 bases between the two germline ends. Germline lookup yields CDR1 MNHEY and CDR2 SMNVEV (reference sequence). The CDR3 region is CASRPGVGGGEQFF. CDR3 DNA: TGTGCCAGCAGACCAGGGGTTGGGGGCGGTGAGCAGTTCTTC.

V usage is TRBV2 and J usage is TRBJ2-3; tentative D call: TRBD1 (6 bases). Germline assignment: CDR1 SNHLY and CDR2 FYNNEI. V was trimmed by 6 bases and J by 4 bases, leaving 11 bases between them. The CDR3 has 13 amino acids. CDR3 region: CASRSTGPDTQYF. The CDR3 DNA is TGTGCCAGCAGGTCCACAGGGCCAGATACGCAGTATTTT.

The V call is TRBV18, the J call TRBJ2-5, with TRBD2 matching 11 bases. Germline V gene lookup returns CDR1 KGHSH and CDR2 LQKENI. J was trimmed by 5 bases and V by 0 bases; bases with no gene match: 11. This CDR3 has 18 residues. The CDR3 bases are TGTGCCAGCTCACCACCGGGACTAGCGGCCAGTAGGGGGGAGACCCAGTACTTC. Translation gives CASSPPGLAASRGETQYF.

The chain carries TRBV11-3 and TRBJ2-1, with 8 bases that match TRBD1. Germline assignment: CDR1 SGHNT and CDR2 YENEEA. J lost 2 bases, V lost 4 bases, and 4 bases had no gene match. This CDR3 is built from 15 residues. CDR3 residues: CASSYSQGAYNEQFF. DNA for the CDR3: TGTGCCAGCAGCTACTCACAGGGGGCCTACAATGAGCAGTTCTTC.

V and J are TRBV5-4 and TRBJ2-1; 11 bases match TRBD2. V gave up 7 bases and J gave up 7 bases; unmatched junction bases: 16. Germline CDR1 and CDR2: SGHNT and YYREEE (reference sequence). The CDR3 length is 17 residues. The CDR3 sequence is CASQAGGTSGSKNEQFF. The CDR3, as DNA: TGTGCCAGCCAAGCAGGGGGTACTAGCGGGAGCAAAAATGAGCAGTTCTTC.

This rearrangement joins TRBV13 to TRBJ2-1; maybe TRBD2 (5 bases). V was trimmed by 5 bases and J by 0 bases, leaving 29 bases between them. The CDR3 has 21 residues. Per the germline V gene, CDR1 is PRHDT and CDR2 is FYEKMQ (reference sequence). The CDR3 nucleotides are TGTGCCAGCAGCGCCTTAAGTTGGGAGAACTCCAACCAGAGCTCCTACAATGAGCAGTTCTTC. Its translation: CASSALSWENSNQSSYNEQFF.

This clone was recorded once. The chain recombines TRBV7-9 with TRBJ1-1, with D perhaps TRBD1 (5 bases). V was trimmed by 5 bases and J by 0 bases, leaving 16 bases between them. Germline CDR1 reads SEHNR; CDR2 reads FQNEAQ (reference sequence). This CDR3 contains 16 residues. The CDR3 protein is CASSPVDGQMNTEAFF. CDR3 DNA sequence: TGTGCCAGCAGCCCAGTGGACGGACAAATGAACACTGAAGCTTTCTTT.

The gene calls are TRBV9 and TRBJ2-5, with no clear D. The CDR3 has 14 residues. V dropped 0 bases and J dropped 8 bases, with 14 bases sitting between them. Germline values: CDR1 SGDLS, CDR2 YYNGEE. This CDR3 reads CASSVDGYRETQYF. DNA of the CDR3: TGTGCCAGCAGCGTAGACGGGTATCGTGAAACCCAGTACTTC. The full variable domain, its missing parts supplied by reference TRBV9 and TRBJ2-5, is DSGVTQTPKHLITATGQRVTLRCSPRSGDLSVYWYQQSLDQGLQFLIQYYNGEERAKGNILERFSAQQFPDLHSELNLSSLELGDSALYFCASSVDGYRETQYFGPGTRLLVL.

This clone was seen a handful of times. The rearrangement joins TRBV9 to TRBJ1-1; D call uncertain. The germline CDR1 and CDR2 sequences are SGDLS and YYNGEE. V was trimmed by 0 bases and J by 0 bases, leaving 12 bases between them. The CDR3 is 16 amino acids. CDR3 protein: CASSVAGALMNTEAFF. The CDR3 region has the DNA TGTGCCAGCAGCGTAGCTGGAGCACTCATGAACACTGAAGCTTTCTTT. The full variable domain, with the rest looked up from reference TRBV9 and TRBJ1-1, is DSGVTQTPKHLITATGQRVTLRCSPRSGDLSVYWYQQSLDQGLQFLIQYYNGEERAKGNILERFSAQQFPDLHSELNLSSLELGDSALYFCASSVAGALMNTEAFFGQGTRLTVV.

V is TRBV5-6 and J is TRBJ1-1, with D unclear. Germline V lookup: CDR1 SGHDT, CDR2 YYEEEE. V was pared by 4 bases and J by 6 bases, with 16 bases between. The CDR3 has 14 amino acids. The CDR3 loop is CASSSGLSGAEAFF. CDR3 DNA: TGTGCCAGCAGCAGCGGGTTGTCGGGAGCTGAAGCTTTCTTT.

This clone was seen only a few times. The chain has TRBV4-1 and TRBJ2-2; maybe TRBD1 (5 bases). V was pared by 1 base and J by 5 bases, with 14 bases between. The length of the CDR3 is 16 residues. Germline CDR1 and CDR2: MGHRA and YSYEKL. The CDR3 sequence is CASSQGPLTGTGELFF. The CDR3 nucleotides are TGCGCCAGCAGCCAAGGGCCTTTAACAGGTACCGGGGAGCTGTTTTTT.

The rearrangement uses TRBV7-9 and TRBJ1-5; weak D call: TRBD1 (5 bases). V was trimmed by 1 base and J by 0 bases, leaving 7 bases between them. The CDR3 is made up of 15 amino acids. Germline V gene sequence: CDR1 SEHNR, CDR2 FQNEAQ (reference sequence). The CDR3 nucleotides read TGTGCCAGCAGCTTAGACAGGTCTAGCAATCAGCCCCAGCATTTT. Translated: CASSLDRSSNQPQHF.

The DNA of the CDR3 is TGTGCCAGCAGTGAAGAGGGTTTTGGGGGGAGGGATGGCTACACCTTC. This translates into CASSEEGFGGRDGYTF. This rearrangement joins TRBV6-1 to TRBJ1-2, with D maybe TRBD1 (5 bases). Trimming cost V 1 base and J 6 bases, with 18 bases left between them. Germline V gene data show CDR1 as MNHNS and CDR2 as SASEGT. The CDR3 spans 16 residues.

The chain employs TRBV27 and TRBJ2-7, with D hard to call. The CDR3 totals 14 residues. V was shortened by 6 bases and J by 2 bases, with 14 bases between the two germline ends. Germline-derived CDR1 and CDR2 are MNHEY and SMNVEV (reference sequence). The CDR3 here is CASSRQTLAYEQYV. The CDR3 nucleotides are TGTGCCAGCAGCCGACAAACGCTGGCCTACGAGCAGTACGTC.

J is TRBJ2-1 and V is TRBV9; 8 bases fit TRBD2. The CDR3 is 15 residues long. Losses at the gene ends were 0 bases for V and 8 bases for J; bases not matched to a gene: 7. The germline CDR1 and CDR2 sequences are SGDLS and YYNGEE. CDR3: CASSVVTGRGDEQFF. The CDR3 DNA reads TGTGCCAGCAGCGTAGTAACCGGGAGGGGCGATGAGCAGTTCTTC.

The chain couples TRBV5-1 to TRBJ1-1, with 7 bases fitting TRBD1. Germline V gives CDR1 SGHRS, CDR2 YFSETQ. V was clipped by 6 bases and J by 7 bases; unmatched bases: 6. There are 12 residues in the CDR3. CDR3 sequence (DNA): TGCGCCAGCACCCGGGACAGAAATGAAGCTTTCTTT. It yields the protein CASTRDRNEAFF.